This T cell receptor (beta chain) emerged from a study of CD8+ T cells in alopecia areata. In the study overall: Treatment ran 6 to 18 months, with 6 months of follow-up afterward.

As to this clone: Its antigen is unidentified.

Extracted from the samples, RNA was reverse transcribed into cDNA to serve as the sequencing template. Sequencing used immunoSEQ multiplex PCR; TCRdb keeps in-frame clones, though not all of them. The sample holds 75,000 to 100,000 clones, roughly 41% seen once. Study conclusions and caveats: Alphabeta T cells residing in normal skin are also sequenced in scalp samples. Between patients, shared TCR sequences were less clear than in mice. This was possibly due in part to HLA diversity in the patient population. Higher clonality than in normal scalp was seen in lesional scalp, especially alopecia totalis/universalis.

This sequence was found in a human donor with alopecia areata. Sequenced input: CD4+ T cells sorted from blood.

The CDR3 region is CASSLATSDTQYF. CDR3 in DNA: TGTGCCAGCAGCTTAGCCACCTCAGATACGCAGTATTTT. The gene calls are TRBV11-3 and TRBJ2-3, with D unresolved. Germline V lookup: CDR1 SGHNT, CDR2 YENEEA. Between the trimmed V and J ends, which lost 1 base and 4 bases, there was a span of 6 bases. CDR3 length equals 13 residues.